A single sample gave rise to the 30 T cell receptor beta chains below, sequenced in a study of blood T cell repertoires in COVID-19 (dated by TCRdb to about 2020). Library generation was performed with the immunoSEQ multiplex PCR assay. TCRdb stores this immuneACCESS table with in-frame sequences only. Part of the clones is absent; in the studies checked, under half of the shortfall reflects unresolved V genes, and no reason is known for the rest. This sample has around 130,000 clones in its table, and around nine tenths of those were observed once. The ten largest clones take up about 2.1% of the sample. The material sequenced was peripheral blood. These receptor sequences come from a man between 65 and 85 years old with active COVID-19.

This chain uses TRBV6-2 or TRBV6-3 with TRBJ2-1; 12 bases are a match to TRBD2. Germline loops: CDR1 MNHEY, CDR2 SVGEGT. After removal of 5 bases from V and 5 bases from J, the junction contained 4 bases not matched to a gene. CDR3 length equals 15 residues. Here the CDR3 DNA reads TGTGCCAGCAGTACGACTAGCGGGAGCCACAATGAGCAGTTCTTC. Protein: CASSTTSGSHNEQFF.

Here the CDR3 DNA reads TGTGCCAGCACCCAGTACACTGAAGCTTTCTTT. As protein: CASTQYTEAFF. The rearrangement joins TRBV28 to TRBJ1-1; D is unclear. Trimming stripped 7 bases from V and 3 bases from J, with 6 bases between. The CDR3 has 11 amino acids. Germline assignment: CDR1 MDHEN and CDR2 SYDVKM.

V and J are TRBV19 and TRBJ1-2, with 7 bases aligning to TRBD1. The CDR3 totals 14 residues. Germline V lookup: CDR1 LNHDA, CDR2 SQIVND (reference sequence). Trimming at V came to 8 bases and at J to 8 bases, leaving 14 bases not matched to a gene. The DNA of the CDR3 is TGTGCCAGTGGAACAGGGGTGGTTATTGGAGGCTACACCTTC. Translated, it gives CASGTGVVIGGYTF.

The CDR3 region has the DNA TGTGCCAGCAGGGCTGCAGTTCCCCCCTACGAGCAGTACTTC. It specifies CASRAAVPPYEQYF. The V call is TRBV5-4, the J call TRBJ2-7; D not certain. The V gene lost 5 bases and the J gene lost 2 bases, with 14 bases spanning the gap. Germline CDR1 reads SGHNT; CDR2 reads YYREEE (reference sequence). This CDR3 is built from 14 residues.

The chain uses TRBV9 and TRBJ1-3; D might be TRBD1 (6 bases). Germline CDR1 reads SGDLS; CDR2 reads YYNGEE. V lost 0 bases to trimming and J lost 3 bases, with 10 bases between them. CDR3 length: 15 residues. The CDR3 loop is CASSVAEGVGNTIYF. CDR3 nucleotides: TGTGCCAGCAGCGTAGCTGAGGGGGTTGGAAACACCATATATTTT.

This chain links TRBV6-4 with TRBJ1-6, with D perhaps matching TRBD1 (5 bases). The V gene's germline CDR1 is MRHNA and CDR2 SNTAGT. The CDR3 is 16 amino acids. V lost 8 bases and J lost 0, with 14 bases in between. Written as DNA, the CDR3 is TGTGCCAGCGGCTCGACCGGGGGCTCCTATAATTCACCCCTCCACTTT. Translating gives CASGSTGGSYNSPLHF.

This chain uses TRBV5-1 with TRBJ2-1; TRBD2 aligns across 11 bases. The germline V gene has CDR1 SGHRS and CDR2 YFSETQ. V trimming: 4 bases; J trimming: 7 bases; junction bases outside the gene matches: 7. The CDR3 sequence is 15 residues long. CDR3 nucleotide sequence: TGCGCCAGCAGCGGTTTAGCGGGAGGGCTGAATGAGCAGTTCTTC. It yields the protein CASSGLAGGLNEQFF. Full variable domain (missing parts from reference TRBV5-1 and TRBJ2-1): KAGVTQTPRYLIKTRGQQVTLSCSPISGHRSVSWYQQTPGQGLQFLFEYFSETQRNKGNFPGRFSGRQFSNSRSEMNVSTLELGDSALYLCASSGLAGGLNEQFFGPGTRLTVL.

The rearrangement links TRBV6-6 to TRBJ1-4; D is undetermined. The germline V gene has CDR1 MNHNY and CDR2 SVGAGI (reference sequence). V lost 2 bases and J lost 7, with 8 bases in between. The CDR3 length is 13 residues. CDR3 DNA sequence: TGTGCCAGCAGTTACGGGCCGCTTGAAAAACTGTTTTTT. It translates to CASSYGPLEKLFF.

This clone was counted once. The rearrangement links TRBV19 to TRBJ2-1; 8 nucleotides agree with TRBD2. V was clipped by 2 bases and J by 5 bases; unmatched bases: 8. Per germline, CDR1 LNHDA and CDR2 SQIVND (reference sequence). The CDR3 contains 16 residues. CDR3 sequence: CASSIKSGSGHNEQFF. CDR3 DNA: TGTGCCAGTAGTATAAAGAGCGGGAGTGGCCACAATGAGCAGTTCTTC.

The V and J genes are TRBV3-1 (or the pseudogene TRBV3-2) and TRBJ1-1; D remains unclear. The V gene lost 4 bases and the J gene lost 4 bases, with 16 bases spanning the gap. This CDR3 contains 15 residues. Per germline, CDR1 LGHDT and CDR2 YNNKEL (reference sequence). This CDR3 reads CASSLGGLRGTEAFF. The DNA for the CDR3 is TGTGCCAGCAGCCTGGGAGGTCTTCGTGGCACTGAAGCTTTCTTT.

The V call is TRBV19, the J call TRBJ2-1; 15 nucleotides align to TRBD2. The V gene's germline CDR1 is LNHDA and CDR2 SQIVND (reference sequence). Germline trimming cut 5 bases from V and 2 bases from J; bases unmatched to any gene: 4. The CDR3 runs to 17 residues. CDR3 in DNA: TGTGCCAGTAGTCCTAGGACTAGCGGGAGGGCCTACAATGAGCAGTTCTTC. This sequence encodes CASSPRTSGRAYNEQFF. Full variable domain (outside the CDR3, taken from reference TRBV19 and TRBJ2-1): DGGITQSPKYLFRKEGQNVTLSCEQNLNHDAMYWYRQDPGQGLRLIYYSQIVNDFQKGDIAEGYSVSREKKESFPLTVTSAQKNPTAFYLCASSPRTSGRAYNEQFFGPGTRLTVL.

The V gene is TRBV28, the J gene TRBJ1-3; 8 nucleotides line up with TRBD1. CDR1 and CDR2 from the germline V gene are MDHEN and SYDVKM. V lost 5 bases to trimming and J lost 0 bases; unmatched junction nucleotides: 6. The CDR3 is made up of 16 amino acids. The CDR3 DNA is TGTGCCAGCAGTGCTTACAGGGGGGTCTCTGGAAACACCATATATTTT. Protein product: CASSAYRGVSGNTIYF. The full variable domain, in which reference TRBV28 and TRBJ1-3 provide the parts outside the CDR3, is DVKVTQSSRYLVKRTGEKVFLECVQDMDHENMFWYRQDPGLGLRLIYFSYDVKMKEKGDIPEGYSVSREKKERFSLILESASTNQTSMYLCASSAYRGVSGNTIYFGEGSWLTVV.

The chain recombines TRBV7-9 with TRBJ2-1; TRBD2 aligns across 9 bases. J lost 2 bases, V lost 5 bases, and 4 bases had no gene match. CDR1 SEHNR and CDR2 FQNEAQ come from the germline V gene (reference sequence). The CDR3 length is 15 residues. CDR3 region: CASSGRTSAYNEQFF. The CDR3 coding sequence is TGTGCCAGCAGCGGACGGACTAGCGCCTACAATGAGCAGTTCTTC.

In this sample, this clone turned up once. V usage is TRBV18 and J usage is TRBJ2-3; 11 bases are a match to TRBD2. Germline V lookup: CDR1 KGHSH, CDR2 LQKENI. The CDR3 is 16 amino acids. V lost 0 bases to trimming and J lost 4 bases; unmatched junction nucleotides: 3. This CDR3 reads CASSPPGLADPDTQYF. In DNA, the CDR3 is TGTGCCAGCTCACCACCGGGACTAGCGGACCCAGATACGCAGTATTTT.

This clone came up a few times. The chain couples TRBV2 to TRBJ1-5, with D maybe TRBD1 (5 bases). Deletions cut 6 bases from V and 3 bases from J, with 24 bases between. From germline, CDR1 is SNHLY and CDR2 FYNNEI. This CDR3 has 18 residues. The CDR3 coding sequence is TGTGCCAGCAGCGAGGGAGGGTCGGGACGACTTTCCAATCAGCCCCAGCATTTT. It yields the protein CASSEGGSGRLSNQPQHF. The complete variable domain, with remaining parts taken from reference TRBV2 and TRBJ1-5, reads EPEVTQTPSHQVTQMGQEVILRCVPISNHLYFYWYRQILGQKVEFLVSFYNNEISEKSEIFDDQFSVERPDGSNFTLKIRSTKLEDSAMYFCASSEGGSGRLSNQPQHFGDGTRLSIL.

V is TRBV28 and J is TRBJ2-1, with 8 bases fitting TRBD2. This CDR3 region has 15 residues. Germline CDR1 MDHEN, CDR2 SYDVKM. Unmatched junction bases numbered 7, after V lost 3 bases and J lost 6 bases. CDR3 amino acids: CASSLEGLGGNEQFF. CDR3 coding DNA: TGTGCCAGCAGTTTGGAGGGACTAGGTGGCAATGAGCAGTTCTTC.

The gene calls are TRBV19 and TRBJ2-7; 8 bases are a match to TRBD2. V lost 1 base and J lost 3; bases outside the gene matches: 5. Germline lookup yields CDR1 LNHDA and CDR2 SQIVND (reference sequence). This CDR3 comprises 15 residues. CDR3 in DNA: TGTGCCAGTAGTATAGTAAGCGGGAGAGGCTACGAGCAGTACTTC. Translation: CASSIVSGRGYEQYF. Supplemented by reference TRBV19 and TRBJ2-7, the full variable domain reads DGGITQSPKYLFRKEGQNVTLSCEQNLNHDAMYWYRQDPGQGLRLIYYSQIVNDFQKGDIAEGYSVSREKKESFPLTVTSAQKNPTAFYLCASSIVSGRGYEQYFGPGTRLTVT.

This clone was counted between two and nine times. The rearrangement uses TRBV18 and TRBJ2-1; D might be TRBD2 (6 bases). Germline CDR1 reads KGHSH; CDR2 reads LQKENI. This CDR3 region has 12 residues. Trimming cost V 4 bases and J 8 bases, with 9 bases left between them. In DNA form, the CDR3 reads TGTGCCAGCTCACGCCCGGGAGATGAGCAGTTCTTC. Its protein product is CASSRPGDEQFF.

The V gene is TRBV28, the J gene TRBJ2-1, with D possibly being TRBD2 (6 bases). The CDR3 is 15 residues long. Between the trimmed V and J ends, which lost 5 bases and 4 bases, there was a span of 15 bases. The germline CDR1 and CDR2 sequences are MDHEN and SYDVKM. CDR3 sequence (DNA): TGTGCCAGCAGTCCCGCAAGCGGGCGGTACAATGAGCAGTTCTTC. Its protein is CASSPASGRYNEQFF.

The rearrangement uses TRBV21-1 and TRBJ1-6; TRBD1 is the table's D call and was not checked against the DNA. TRBV21-1 is classified as a pseudogene. The CDR3 extends over 15 amino acids. The chain's CDR3 is CASTYLPGQYAPLHF. CDR3 nucleotide sequence: TGTGCCAGCACTTATTTACCGGGACAGTATGCACCCCTCCACTTT.

The V gene is TRBV5-1, the J gene TRBJ1-1; D may be TRBD1 (5 bases). Germline CDR1 SGHRS, CDR2 YFSETQ. Trimming removed 0 bases at V and 5 bases at J, with 11 bases between. The CDR3 is 14 residues long. The CDR3 protein is CASSLDPGGTEAFF. Written as DNA, the CDR3 is TGCGCCAGCAGCTTGGACCCCGGGGGTACTGAAGCTTTCTTT.

The J gene is TRBJ1-2, the V gene TRBV3-1 (or the pseudogene TRBV3-2); 9 bases fit TRBD1. The J segment lost 4 bases and the V segment lost 3 bases, leaving 9 bases of the junction unmatched. Germline CDR1 LGHDT, CDR2 YNNKEL (reference sequence). The CDR3 runs 16 residues. CDR3 loop: CASSQTGGQLIYGYTF. CDR3 DNA: TGTGCCAGCAGCCAGACAGGGGGACAGCTAATCTATGGCTACACCTTC.

The count of this clone is one. The chain employs TRBV18 and TRBJ2-7; 9 bases agree with TRBD1. There are 15 residues in the CDR3. V dropped 5 bases and J dropped 5; count of bases not matched to a gene: 10. Germline V gives CDR1 KGHSH, CDR2 LQKENI. The CDR3 here is CASSAYRGLYDEQYF. CDR3 in DNA: TGTGCCAGCTCAGCCTACAGGGGGCTTTACGACGAGCAGTACTTC.

This chain uses TRBV7-2 with TRBJ2-7; D is unclear. The V gene's germline CDR1 is SGHTA and CDR2 FQGNSA. The CDR3 is 16 residues long. The V gene lost 1 base and the J gene lost 0 bases, with 13 bases spanning the gap. The CDR3 is CASSLVSSVSSYEQYF. CDR3 bases: TGTGCCAGCAGCTTAGTATCGAGCGTAAGCTCCTACGAGCAGTACTTC. Variable domain in full (rest from reference TRBV7-2 and TRBJ2-7): GAGVSQSPSNKVTEKGKDVELRCDPISGHTALYWYRQSLGQGLEFLIYFQGNSAPDKSGLPSDRFSAERTGGSVSTLTIQRTQQEDSAVYLCASSLVSSVSSYEQYFGPGTRLTVT.

The V gene is TRBV24-1, the J gene TRBJ2-2, with TRBD2 as a possible D gene (7 bases). Per germline, CDR1 KGHDR and CDR2 SFDVKD. Trimming pared 2 bases from V and 4 bases from J, leaving 13 bases between. This CDR3 has 16 amino acids. CDR3 in DNA: TGTGCCACCAGTGATTCAAGGAGGGGGGGCACCGGGGAGCTGTTTTTT. Its translation is CATSDSRRGGTGELFF.

The V and J genes are TRBV18 and TRBJ2-5; 7 bases agree with TRBD2. The germline CDR1 and CDR2 sequences are KGHSH and LQKENI. The length of the CDR3 is 13 residues. V gave up 4 bases and J gave up 5 bases; unmatched junction bases: 4. The CDR3 sequence: CASSLGLGETQYF. DNA of the CDR3: TGTGCCAGCTCACTAGGACTAGGGGAGACCCAGTACTTC.

The chain uses TRBV25-1 and TRBJ1-3; D ambiguous. The germline V gene encodes CDR1 MGHDK and CDR2 SYGVNS. Trimming took off 3 bases at V and 11 bases at J, with 11 bases between the two ends. The CDR3 spans 12 residues. The CDR3 region is CASSDQRSAIYF. CDR3 sequence (DNA): TGTGCCAGCAGTGACCAACGCAGCGCCATATATTTT.

This clone was seen a single time. CDR3 residues: CASTPSRGRGGFF. The CDR3 coding sequence is TGTGCCAGCACCCCTTCGCGAGGGAGAGGGGGGTTCTTC. This chain uses TRBV7-2 with TRBJ2-1, with D possibly matching TRBD1 (6 bases). The CDR3 spans 13 residues. Trimming took 7 bases from V and 15 from J, leaving 22 bases between them. Germline CDR1 is SGHTA and CDR2 is FQGNSA.

This clone was found once. The chain combines TRBV20-1 with TRBJ1-6; D unresolved. CDR3 length: 15 amino acids. Per the germline V gene, CDR1 is DFQATT and CDR2 is SNEGSKA (reference sequence). Trimming took off 3 bases at V and 8 bases at J, with 17 bases between the two ends. The CDR3 DNA sequence: TGCAGTGCTAGTACGGGAGGGCAGATAGATTCACCCCTCCACTTT. Translation gives CSASTGGQIDSPLHF.

The chain joins TRBV3-1 (or the pseudogene TRBV3-2) to TRBJ1-6; 7 nucleotides align to TRBD1. Trimming cost V 3 bases and J 11 bases; bases outside gene matches: 10. The germline CDR1 and CDR2 sequences are LGHDT and YNNKEL (reference sequence). The CDR3 is 15 amino acids. The CDR3 is CASSQSRDRPPPLHF. The CDR3 DNA follows: TGTGCCAGCAGCCAGTCGCGGGACAGACCGCCACCCCTCCACTTT.